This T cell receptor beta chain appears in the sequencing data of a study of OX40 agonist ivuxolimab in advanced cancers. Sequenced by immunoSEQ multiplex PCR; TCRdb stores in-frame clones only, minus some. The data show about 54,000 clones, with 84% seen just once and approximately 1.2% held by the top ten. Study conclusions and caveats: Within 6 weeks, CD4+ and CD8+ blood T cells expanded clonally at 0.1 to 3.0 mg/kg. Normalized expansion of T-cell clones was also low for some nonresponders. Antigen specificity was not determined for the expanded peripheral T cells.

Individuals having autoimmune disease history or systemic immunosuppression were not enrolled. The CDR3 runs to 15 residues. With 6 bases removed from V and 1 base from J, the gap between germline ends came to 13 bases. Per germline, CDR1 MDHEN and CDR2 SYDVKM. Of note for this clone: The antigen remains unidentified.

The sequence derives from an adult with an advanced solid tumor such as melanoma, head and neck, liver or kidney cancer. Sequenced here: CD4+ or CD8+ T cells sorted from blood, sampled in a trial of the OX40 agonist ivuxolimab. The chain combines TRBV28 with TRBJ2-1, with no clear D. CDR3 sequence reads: CASSEWVGSYNEQFF. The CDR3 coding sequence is TGTGCCAGCAGCGAGTGGGTGGGGTCCTACAATGAGCAGTTCTTC. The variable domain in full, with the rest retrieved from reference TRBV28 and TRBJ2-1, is DVKVTQSSRYLVKRTGEKVFLECVQDMDHENMFWYRQDPGLGLRLIYFSYDVKMKEKGDIPEGYSVSREKKERFSLILESASTNQTSMYLCASSEWVGSYNEQFFGPGTRLTVL.